This TCR beta chain is drawn from a study of blood T cell repertoires in COVID-19. In the authors' methods: Reference gene primers were amplified, and this amplification served to estimate nucleated cell counts. Repertoires were generated with immunoSEQ multiplex PCR, while TCRdb's copy carries only in-frame clones and drops some. V, J and clone size are taken as reported in that table, and D and trimming were inferred from the DNA itself. The profile covers tens of thousands of clones, with more than 85% appearing a single time and around 14% taken by the ten largest. CDR1 and CDR2 from the germline V gene are SGHNT and YYREEE (reference sequence). Trimming removed 4 bases at V and 5 bases at J, with 10 bases between. This CDR3 has 12 residues.

Specimen: peripheral blood. The TCR originated in a human donor with active COVID-19. The donor label of this sample is uncertain. V usage is TRBV5-4 and J usage is TRBJ2-7; D gene uncertain. The CDR3 DNA follows: TGTGCCAGCAGCCCTTTGGGCAACGAGCAGTACTTC. Translation gives CASSPLGNEQYF. The variable domain in full, with the rest retrieved from reference TRBV5-4 and TRBJ2-7, is ETGVTQSPTHLIKTRGQQVTLRCSSQSGHNTVSWYQQALGQGPQFIFQYYREEENGRGNFPPRFSGLQFPNYSSELNVNALELDDSALYLCASSPLGNEQYFGPGTRLTVT.